Shown below are 24 T cell receptor beta chains from a single sample sequenced in a study of cytomegalovirus exposure and HLA in healthy donors. It was with 60 Vbeta and 13 Jbeta primers that the PCR ran. The data were produced by immunoSEQ multiplex PCR, yet TCRdb's version contains in-frame clones alone and is incomplete. This table holds roughly 110,000 clones, 70% to 85% found once. The sample comprised PBMCs. Receptors originate from a woman under 30 in good health and CMV-seronegative.

The CDR3 nucleotides read TGTGCCAGCAGTGAATGGGCGGGGGGCGCCTACGAGCAGTACGTC. It codes for CASSEWAGGAYEQYV. This chain connects TRBV6-1 to TRBJ2-7, with TRBD2 identical over 8 bases. V lost 2 bases and J lost 2; bases outside the gene matches: 5. The CDR3 is 15 amino acids. Per the germline V gene, CDR1 is MNHNS and CDR2 is SASEGT.

The chain employs TRBV28 and TRBJ2-7, with D possibly being TRBD2 (6 bases). Germline CDR1 reads MDHEN; CDR2 reads SYDVKM. The CDR3 has 14 residues. V lost 7 bases and J lost 4, with 17 bases in between. The CDR3 nucleotides read TGTGCCAGCAAACTGGGGGGAAGGATGTACGAGCAGTACTTC. This gives the protein CASKLGGRMYEQYF.

The chain recombines TRBV9 with TRBJ1-1; D not resolved. The CDR3 contains 15 residues. V lost 5 bases and J 2 bases, leaving 16 bases between the germline ends. Germline CDR1 reads SGDLS; CDR2 reads YYNGEE. The CDR3 reads CASSDARGFNTEAFF. Written as DNA, the CDR3 is TGTGCCAGCAGTGATGCCAGAGGATTCAACACTGAAGCTTTCTTT.

The V and J genes are TRBV30 and TRBJ1-3; D perhaps matches TRBD1 (5 bases). Trimming took 3 bases from V and 0 from J, leaving 12 bases between them. The germline gives CDR1 GTSNPN, CDR2 SVGIG (reference sequence). CDR3 size: 15 residues. CDR3 sequence: CAWSKGLLSGNTIYF. CDR3 bases: TGTGCCTGGAGCAAGGGACTTCTCTCTGGAAACACCATATATTTT.

The CDR3 DNA is TGTGCCAGCAGCCAAGCAACAGGCGTAGAACGGTACAATGAGCAGTTCTTC. Residues: CASSQATGVERYNEQFF. The chain links TRBV14 to TRBJ2-1, with D possibly being TRBD1 (5 bases). In germline, CDR1 is SGHDN, CDR2 FVKESK. The CDR3 runs 17 residues. V lost 1 base and J 4 bases, leaving 17 bases between the germline ends.

V gene TRBV5-4 combines with J gene TRBJ2-5; 9 bases fit TRBD1. This CDR3 comprises 15 residues. In germline, CDR1 is SGHNT, CDR2 YYREEE (reference sequence). The trim removed 4 bases at V and 4 bases at J, leaving 8 bases unmatched. DNA of the CDR3: TGTGCCAGCAGCCAGCTACAGGGGGCTGGAGAGACCCAGTACTTC. Its translation is CASSQLQGAGETQYF.

The chain links TRBV6-5 to TRBJ2-1; possibly TRBD2 for D (7 bases). The CDR3 contains 14 residues. V lost 7 bases and J 4 bases, leaving 14 bases between the germline ends. Germline-derived CDR1 and CDR2 are MNHEY and SVGAGI. The CDR3 here is CASTQRGHYNEQFF. For the CDR3, the DNA is TGTGCCAGCACCCAGCGGGGACATTACAATGAGCAGTTCTTC.

This clone has more than one count but fewer than ten. This chain links TRBV13 with TRBJ2-3; 10 nucleotides match TRBD1. The germline V gene has CDR1 PRHDT and CDR2 FYEKMQ (reference sequence). V dropped 7 bases and J dropped 5; count of bases not matched to a gene: 12. The CDR3 contains 16 residues. In DNA, the CDR3 is TGTGCCAGCACCCTGGCGGGGACAGGGGATGAAGATACGCAGTATTTT. Translation: CASTLAGTGDEDTQYF.

CDR3 protein: CASSQESQIASTDTQYF. CDR3 DNA sequence: TGCGCCAGCAGCCAAGAATCGCAGATAGCGAGCACAGATACGCAGTATTTT. The V and J genes are TRBV4-3 and TRBJ2-3, with D maybe TRBD2 (5 bases). Trimming left V 0 bases short and J 0 bases short, with 13 bases between. The germline gives CDR1 LGHNA, CDR2 YSLEER. CDR3 length: 17 amino acids.

This clone showed up just a few times. This sequence joins TRBV5-6 and TRBJ2-7; 9 positions match TRBD2. This CDR3 contains 15 residues. Trimming took 4 bases from V and 1 from J; bases not matched to a gene: 6. Germline CDR1 SGHDT, CDR2 YYEEEE. CDR3 DNA: TGTGCCAGCAGCCAAAGCGGGAGGCCTTCCTACGAGCAGTACTTC. This encodes CASSQSGRPSYEQYF.

This chain links TRBV7-5 with TRBJ2-3; the D call of TRBD2 is as the table states it, not checked on the DNA. TRBV7-5 is annotated as a pseudogene. This CDR3 is 16 amino acids long. DNA for the CDR3: TGTGCCAGAAGCTTAGGACTAGCGGGGGGCACAGATACGCAGTATTTT. Protein sequence: CARSLGLAGGTDTQYF.

This clone has a single count. The rearrangement uses TRBV25-1 and TRBJ1-6, with D unclear. CDR1 is MGHDK, CDR2 SYGVNS, per germline. Trimming left V 2 bases short and J 10 bases short, with 6 bases between. The CDR3 runs to 12 residues. The DNA of the CDR3 is TGTGCCAGCAGTGAAATGGAGTCACCCCTCCACTTT. Translation: CASSEMESPLHF.

This clone was detected only a few times. V gene TRBV2 combines with J gene TRBJ2-7, with D uncertain. The CDR3 has 10 amino acids. Per germline, CDR1 SNHLY and CDR2 FYNNEI. Trimming cost V 5 bases and J 6 bases, with 5 bases left between them. The DNA of the CDR3 is TGTGCCAGCAGTACAGCCGAGCAGTACGTC. It codes for CASSTAEQYV.

The gene calls are TRBV5-1 and TRBJ2-3, with D perhaps matching TRBD1 (5 bases). V lost 5 bases, J lost 5 bases, and 15 bases lay in between. The germline gives CDR1 SGHRS, CDR2 YFSETQ. The CDR3 contains 14 residues. DNA of the CDR3: TGCGCCAGCAGGCAGGGTGGTGTTGAAGATACGCAGTATTTT. Translated: CASRQGGVEDTQYF.

This sequence joins TRBV5-4 and TRBJ1-2; perhaps TRBD1 as D (5 bases). Germline CDR1 and CDR2: SGHNT and YYREEE (reference sequence). The CDR3 extends over 15 amino acids. Trimming removed 0 bases from V and 4 bases from J, with 13 bases in between. The DNA of the CDR3 is TGTGCCAGCAGCTTGGTAGGGACTGTAGGCTATGGCTACACCTTC. This sequence encodes CASSLVGTVGYGYTF.

The chain links TRBV19 to TRBJ2-1, with 10 nucleotides matching TRBD2. CDR1 is LNHDA, CDR2 SQIVND, per germline (reference sequence). V shed 1 base and J 7 bases; nucleotides not matched to a gene: 10. The CDR3 consists of 17 residues. The CDR3 DNA reads TGTGCCAGTAGTATAGGAAGCGGGAGGGTATGGCCTAATGAGCAGTTCTTC. Translation: CASSIGSGRVWPNEQFF.

This chain links TRBV27 with TRBJ1-2, with TRBD1 identical over 11 bases. V dropped 5 bases and J dropped 8; count of bases not matched to a gene: 7. Germline-derived CDR1 and CDR2 are MNHEY and SMNVEV (reference sequence). The CDR3 is 14 amino acids. CDR3 DNA sequence: TGTGCCAGCAGTCCCGCGGGACAGGGGGGAGGCTACACCTTC. This translates into CASSPAGQGGGYTF.

This chain connects TRBV27 to TRBJ2-7, with a weak D call TRBD2 (6 bases). V was clipped by 10 bases and J by 2 bases, with 12 bases between them. This CDR3 region has 12 residues. Germline CDR1 reads MNHEY; CDR2 reads SMNVEV (reference sequence). For the CDR3, the DNA is TGTGCCACCTCACCGGGGGCCTACGAGCAGTACTTC. Translation gives CATSPGAYEQYF.

This clone was found a few times. Written as DNA, the CDR3 is TGTGCCAGCAGCCCCTCCCAGGGGGCTAGGGCAGATACGCAGTATTTT. Translating gives CASSPSQGARADTQYF. The rearrangement joins TRBV25-1 to TRBJ2-3; 8 bases match TRBD1. V trimming: 6 bases; J trimming: 4 bases; junction bases outside the gene matches: 12. The CDR3 consists of 16 residues. Germline-derived CDR1 and CDR2 are MGHDK and SYGVNS.

The chain employs TRBV5-1 and TRBJ2-1, with a tentative D call TRBD2 (6 bases). There are 16 residues in the CDR3. The V and J ends lost 2 bases and 3 bases respectively, with 15 bases between them. Germline V gene sequence: CDR1 SGHRS, CDR2 YFSETQ. The CDR3 loop is CASSLGWRGIYNEQFF. DNA of the CDR3: TGCGCCAGCAGCTTAGGTTGGAGGGGAATCTACAATGAGCAGTTCTTC.

This clone was detected a few times. The rearrangement links TRBV5-1 to TRBJ1-4; 8 bases map to TRBD1. With V trimmed by 3 bases and J by 6 bases, 13 bases remained unmatched. This CDR3 comprises 17 residues. Germline V gene data show CDR1 as SGHRS and CDR2 as YFSETQ. DNA of the CDR3: TGCGCCAGCAGCTGGGGACAGGCGACCAGAGACGATGAAAAACTGTTTTTT. It translates to CASSWGQATRDDEKLFF.

The rearrangement joins TRBV2 to TRBJ2-1, with D perhaps matching TRBD2 (8 bases). The germline V gene has CDR1 SNHLY and CDR2 FYNNEI. The CDR3 length is 19 residues. Deletions cut 4 bases from V and 2 bases from J, with 24 bases between. The CDR3 spells CASSVFQGGSSGTYNEQFF. CDR3 bases: TGTGCCAGCAGTGTTTTCCAGGGGGGAAGTAGCGGGACCTACAATGAGCAGTTCTTC.

The chain recombines TRBV13 with TRBJ2-5, with 7 bases fitting TRBD1. Trimming took 1 base from V and 5 from J; bases not matched to a gene: 4. This CDR3 is 14 amino acids long. Germline CDR1 PRHDT, CDR2 FYEKMQ (reference sequence). In nucleotides, the CDR3 is TGTGCCAGCAGCTTAGACAGGGGATTGGAGACCCAGTACTTC. Translation: CASSLDRGLETQYF.

This chain links TRBV4-2 with TRBJ2-1, with TRBD2 matching over 7 bases. The CDR3 length is 15 residues. Germline V gene data show CDR1 as LGHNA and CDR2 as YNFKEQ. V was clipped by 4 bases and J by 5 bases; unmatched bases: 8. The CDR3 region has the DNA TGTGCCAGCAGCCTCGAAACGGGGACTAACAATGAGCAGTTCTTC. Protein: CASSLETGTNNEQFF.